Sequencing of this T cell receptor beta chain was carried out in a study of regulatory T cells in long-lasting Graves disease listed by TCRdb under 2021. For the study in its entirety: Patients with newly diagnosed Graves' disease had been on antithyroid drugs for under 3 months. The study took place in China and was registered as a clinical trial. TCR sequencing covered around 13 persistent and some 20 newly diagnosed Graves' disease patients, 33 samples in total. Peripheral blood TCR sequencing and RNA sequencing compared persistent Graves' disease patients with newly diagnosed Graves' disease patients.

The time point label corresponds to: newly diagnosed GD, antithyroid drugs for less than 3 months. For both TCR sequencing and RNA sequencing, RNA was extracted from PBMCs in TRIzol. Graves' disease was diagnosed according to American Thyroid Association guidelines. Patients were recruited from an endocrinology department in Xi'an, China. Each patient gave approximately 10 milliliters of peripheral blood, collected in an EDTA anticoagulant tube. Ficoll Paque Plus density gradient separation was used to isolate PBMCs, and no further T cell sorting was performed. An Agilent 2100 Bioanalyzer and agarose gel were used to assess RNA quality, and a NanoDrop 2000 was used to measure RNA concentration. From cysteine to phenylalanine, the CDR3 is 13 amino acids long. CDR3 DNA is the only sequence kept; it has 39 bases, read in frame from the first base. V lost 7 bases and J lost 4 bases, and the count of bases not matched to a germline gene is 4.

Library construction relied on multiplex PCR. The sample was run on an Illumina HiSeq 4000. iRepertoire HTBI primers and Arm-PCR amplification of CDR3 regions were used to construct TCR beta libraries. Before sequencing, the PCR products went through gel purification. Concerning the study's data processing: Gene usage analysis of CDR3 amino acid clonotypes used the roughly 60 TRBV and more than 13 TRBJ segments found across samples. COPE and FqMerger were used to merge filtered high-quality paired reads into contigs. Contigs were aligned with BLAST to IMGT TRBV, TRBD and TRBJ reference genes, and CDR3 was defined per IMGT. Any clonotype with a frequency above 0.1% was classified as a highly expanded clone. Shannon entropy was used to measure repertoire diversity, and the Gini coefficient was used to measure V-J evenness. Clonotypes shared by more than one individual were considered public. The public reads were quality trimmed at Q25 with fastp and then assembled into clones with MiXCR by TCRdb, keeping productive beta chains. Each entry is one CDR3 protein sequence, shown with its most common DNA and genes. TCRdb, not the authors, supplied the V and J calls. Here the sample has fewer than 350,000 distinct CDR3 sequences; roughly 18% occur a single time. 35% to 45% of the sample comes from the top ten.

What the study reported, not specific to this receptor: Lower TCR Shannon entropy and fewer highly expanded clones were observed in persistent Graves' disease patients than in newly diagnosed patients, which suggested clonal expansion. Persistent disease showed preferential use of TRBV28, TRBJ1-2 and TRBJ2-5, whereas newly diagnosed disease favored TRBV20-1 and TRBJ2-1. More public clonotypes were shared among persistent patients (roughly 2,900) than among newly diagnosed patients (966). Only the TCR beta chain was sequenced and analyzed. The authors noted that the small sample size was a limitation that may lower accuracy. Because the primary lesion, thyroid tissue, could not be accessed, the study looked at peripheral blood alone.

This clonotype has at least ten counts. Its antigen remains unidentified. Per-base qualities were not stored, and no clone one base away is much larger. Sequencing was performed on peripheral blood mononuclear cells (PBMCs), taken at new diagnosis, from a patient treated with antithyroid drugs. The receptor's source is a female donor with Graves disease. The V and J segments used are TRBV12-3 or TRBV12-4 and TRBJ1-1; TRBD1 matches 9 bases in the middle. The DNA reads TGTGCCAGCACCCTACAGGGGGCCACTGAAGCTTTCTTT. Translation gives CASTLQGATEAFF.